Listed below are T cell receptor beta chains from one sample, sequenced in a study of naive and memory T cell subsets. TCRdb used MiXCR to reprocess the UMI-ligation and nested PCR reads, holding one entry per CDR3 protein. In the table there are about 82,000 distinct CDR3 sequences, over 9% of which are singletons. Source material: naive CD8+ T cells from blood. These receptors came from a human donor in good health. CDR3s include the opening cysteine and the closing phenylalanine or tryptophan. The order of the fields is CDR3 DNA, CDR3 protein, clone size, V gene, D gene, J gene. A D gene is named only where the DNA matches it firmly. Clone size is not always given. Where it is, it says once, few, many or a class for expanded clones.

TGTGCCTGGAGGGGCGGCGGGGAGCAGTACTTC	CAWRGGGEQYF	.	TRBV30	.	TRBJ2-7
TGTGCCACCAGCAGAGAGGGTGAAAAACTGTTTTTT	CATSREGEKLFF	many	TRBV15	.	TRBJ1-4
TGCGCCAGCAGTCAAGATGGGTCAGTACGACAAGAGACCCAGTACTTC	CASSQDGSVRQETQYF	.	TRBV4-3	.	TRBJ2-5
TGTGCCAGCAGTTCTCCTCTCGTCGGCCCCGCCAGCGAGCAGTTCTTC	CASSSPLVGPASEQFF	.	TRBV28	.	TRBJ2-1
TGTGCCAGCAGCCTAGGATCCGCTGGGGCCAACGTCCTGACTTTC	CASSLGSAGANVLTF	.	TRBV7-8	.	TRBJ2-6
TGTGCCAGCAGTGACTCAGGGACTAGCGGCTATGAGCAGTTCTTC	CASSDSGTSGYEQFF	few	TRBV2	TRBD2	TRBJ2-1
TGTGCCACCAGTGATACTAGCGGGAGGGCCCATAATGAGCAGTTCTTC	CATSDTSGRAHNEQFF	few	TRBV24-1	TRBD2	TRBJ2-1
TGCGCCAGCAGCCCCCCGGGACTAGCGACCGGGCTAGATACGCAGTATTTT	CASSPPGLATGLDTQYF	few	TRBV5-1	TRBD2	TRBJ2-3
TGTGCCAGCAGCTTACGAACCGGAGACAGGGGGAACGAGCAGTACTTC	CASSLRTGDRGNEQYF	many	TRBV11-1	TRBD1	TRBJ2-7
TGTGCCAGCAGCTCCGGACAGGGGGCCATCAATGAGCAGTTCTTC	CASSSGQGAINEQFF	.	TRBV11-3	TRBD1	TRBJ2-1
TGTGCCAGCAGCCAAGCTAGCGGGAGAGCCTACGAGCAGTACTTC	CASSQASGRAYEQYF	.	TRBV11-1	TRBD2	TRBJ2-7
TGTGCCAGCAGTCTCAGGCTGAGGAGCTCCTACAATGAGCAGTTCTTC	CASSLRLRSSYNEQFF	few	TRBV28	.	TRBJ2-1
TGTGCCAGCAGCGCCCTTCCAGATACGCAGTATTTT	CASSALPDTQYF	few	TRBV9	.	TRBJ2-3
TGCGCCAGCAGCCAAGCGTCAGGCCACGAGCAGTACTTC	CASSQASGHEQYF	.	TRBV4-1	.	TRBJ2-7
TGTGCCAGCAGCCAAGAAACAGGGGACGGTTATACAAATGAAAAACTGTTTTTT	CASSQETGDGYTNEKLFF	many	TRBV3-1	TRBD1	TRBJ1-4
TGCAGTGTATCGGGTGAAAGCAATCAGCCCCAGCATTTT	CSVSGESNQPQHF	.	TRBV20-1	.	TRBJ1-5
TGTGCCAGCAGCGCGACTAGCGGGGGAGATACGCAGTATTTT	CASSATSGGDTQYF	few	TRBV7-2	TRBD2	TRBJ2-3
TGTGCCAGCTCACCGTCTTTCGAAGCCTCTAGCACAGATACGCAGTATTTT	CASSPSFEASSTDTQYF	.	TRBV18	.	TRBJ2-3
TGCAGCGTTGAACTGGGGGAAGAGACCTCCTACAATGAGCAGTTCTTC	CSVELGEETSYNEQFF	many	TRBV29-1	.	TRBJ2-1
TGTGCCATCAGTGAGCTACTAGCGGGAGGTAACCAAGAGACCCAGTACTTC	CAISELLAGGNQETQYF	few	TRBV10-3	TRBD2	TRBJ2-5
TGTGCCAGCAGCTTATGGGCAGGAGAGACCCAGTACTTC	CASSLWAGETQYF	few	TRBV11-1	.	TRBJ2-5
TGTGCCACCAGCAGAGATCGAAGAGGGGGCACCCCACTAGCCAGAACTAGTGAGCAGTTCTTC	CATSRDRRGGTPLARTSEQFF	few	TRBV15	.	TRBJ2-1
TGTGCCAGCAGCGTAACCTACAATGAGCAGTTCTTC	CASSVTYNEQFF	.	TRBV7-3	.	TRBJ2-1
TGTGCCAGCAGCTCGGCCCGCCTAGCCAAAAACATTCAGTACTTC	CASSSARLAKNIQYF	many	TRBV7-9	.	TRBJ2-4
TGTGCCAGCAGGCTCCCAGGGGGCAGGACTGAAGCTTTCTTT	CASRLPGGRTEAFF	many	TRBV12-3/TRBV12-4	TRBD1	TRBJ1-1
TGCAGCGGTCAAACAGGGGACGAGCAGTACTTC	CSGQTGDEQYF	many	TRBV29-1	TRBD1	TRBJ2-7
TGTGCCAGCAGCTCACTGCTGGGAACTGGGACTAGTAACAATGAGCAGTTCTTC	CASSSLLGTGTSNNEQFF	few	TRBV7-4	TRBD2	TRBJ2-1
TGTGCCAGCAGCCCCTCGGGTGGGGCCAACGTCCTGACTTTC	CASSPSGGANVLTF	many	TRBV7-9	.	TRBJ2-6
TGTGCTAGTGGTTTCATCGACAATGAGCAGTTCTTC	CASGFIDNEQFF	many	TRBV12-5	.	TRBJ2-1
TGTGCCACTGGTGGAGGGTACGAGCAGTACTTC	CATGGGYEQYF	many	TRBV19	.	TRBJ2-7
TGTGCCACTGGACTTAAAGAAACCCATGGCTACACCTTC	CATGLKETHGYTF	few	TRBV10-3	.	TRBJ1-2
TGTGCCAGCAGCCAAGAAAGTCAGGGAGGCGAGACCCAGTACTTC	CASSQESQGGETQYF	few	TRBV3-1	.	TRBJ2-5
TGCGCCAGCAGCCCACGGGACAGGGGGCACTACGAGCAGTACTTC	CASSPRDRGHYEQYF	many	TRBV4-1	TRBD1	TRBJ2-7
TGCGCCAGCAGTACGGGATTCTATAGCAATCAGCCCCAGCATTTT	CASSTGFYSNQPQHF	many	TRBV10-2	.	TRBJ1-5
TGTGCCAGCAGTCCCAGTCCGCTCCGCCGCTACGAGCAGTACTTC	CASSPSPLRRYEQYF	few	TRBV27	.	TRBJ2-7
TGTGCCAGCAGGGCTAGGGACTACCCAACTTACAATGAGCAGTTCTTC	CASRARDYPTYNEQFF	few	TRBV12-3/TRBV12-4	TRBD2	TRBJ2-1
TGTGCCACCAGTGATAGGGCGAGCGCGTACAATGAGCAGTTCTTC	CATSDRASAYNEQFF	.	TRBV24-1	.	TRBJ2-1
TGTGCCAGCAGTTTCGGGGGAGGCACAGATACGCAGTATTTT	CASSFGGGTDTQYF	.	TRBV2	.	TRBJ2-3
TGTGCTAGTGGGGATTCGGTACGCGAAAAACTGTTTTTT	CASGDSVREKLFF	.	TRBV12-5	.	TRBJ1-4
TGTGCCAGCAGTGAATGGTCGATTTGGTACGAGCAGTACTTC	CASSEWSIWYEQYF	few	TRBV6-1	.	TRBJ2-7
TGTGCCAGCAGCGCAATACAGGGGTATTCTGAAAAACTGTTTTTT	CASSAIQGYSEKLFF	.	TRBV27	TRBD1	TRBJ1-4
TGTGCCAGCCACAGCTCGAGCGGGAGGGTAGGCACCGGGGAGCTGTTTTTT	CASHSSSGRVGTGELFF	few	TRBV12-3/TRBV12-4	TRBD2	TRBJ2-2
TGCAGCGTTGAAGAGTTAGGGGCAGCGAACACCGGGGAGCTGTTTTTT	CSVEELGAANTGELFF	few	TRBV29-1	.	TRBJ2-2
TGCAGCGTTGAAGGCAGAAACTATGGCTACACCTTC	CSVEGRNYGYTF	many	TRBV29-1	.	TRBJ1-2
TGTGCCAGCTCACCACTTGAACTAGCCAAAAACATTCAGTACTTC	CASSPLELAKNIQYF	many	TRBV18	.	TRBJ2-4
TGTGCCAGCAGTACTACCGGGACATTGTATACGCAGTATTTT	CASSTTGTLYTQYF	.	TRBV2	.	TRBJ2-3
TGCAGCGTTGAAGAGGGGACAGAACTTTACAATGAGCAGTTCTTC	CSVEEGTELYNEQFF	few	TRBV29-1	TRBD1	TRBJ2-1
TGTGCCACCAGCAGAGAGATTGCGGGGCATCAGCCCCAGCATTTT	CATSREIAGHQPQHF	few	TRBV15	.	TRBJ1-5
TGTGCCACCAGCTCCCGGACAGGGGGTACCGGGGAGCTGTTTTTT	CATSSRTGGTGELFF	.	TRBV15	TRBD1	TRBJ2-2